The 21 T cell receptor beta chains listed next were all sequenced from one sample in a study of Ad26.COV2.S vaccination and SARS-CoV-2 variants. Generated by immunoSEQ multiplex PCR, the TCRdb table keeps only in-frame clones and is missing some. The data show about 420,000 clones, roughly 90% seen once. Described treatment: some 20 received Ad26.COV2.S at low or high dose, single or two shots; 5 received placebo; per-sample allocation not given. Collection of samples fell on day 63 after the first vaccine or placebo injection. Sample: peripheral blood, taken in a trial of Ad26.COV2.S vaccine versus placebo. The receptors stem from a person aged 18 to 65 who received the Ad26.COV2.S COVID-19 vaccine or a placebo.

The chain has TRBV5-8 and TRBJ1-4; TRBD1 is a possible D gene (5 bases). The V gene lost 0 bases and the J gene lost 8 bases, with 14 bases spanning the gap. Germline V lookup: CDR1 SGHTS, CDR2 YDEGEE. The CDR3 is 15 residues long. The CDR3 DNA reads as TGTGCCAGCAGCTTGGGTAGTCAGGGTGCCGAAAAACTGTTTTTT. Amino acids: CASSLGSQGAEKLFF.

This chain links TRBV29-1 with TRBJ2-5; no clear D. Trimming removed 1 base at V and 2 bases at J, with 8 bases between. There are 13 residues in the CDR3. The germline V gene has CDR1 SQVTM and CDR2 ANQGSEA. DNA of the CDR3: TGCAGCGTTGAAGGCCGGCGACAAGAGACCCAGTACTTC. As protein: CSVEGRRQETQYF.

The genes are TRBV30 and TRBJ2-3, with 12 bases aligning to TRBD2. V lost 3 bases and J lost 9; bases outside the gene matches: 7. Germline CDR1 is GTSNPN and CDR2 is SVGIG (reference sequence). The CDR3 length is 14 residues. The CDR3 protein is CAWSLAGGPGTQYF. The DNA for the CDR3 is TGTGCCTGGAGCCTAGCGGGGGGGCCCGGCACGCAGTATTTT.

The chain recombines TRBV28 with TRBJ2-7, with D possibly TRBD1 on 5 matching bases. V was pared by 6 bases and J by 0 bases, with 15 bases between. The CDR3 totals 15 residues. Germline CDR1 and CDR2: MDHEN and SYDVKM. The CDR3 reads CASRLDSSLSYEQYF. The CDR3, as DNA: TGTGCCAGCAGGCTCGACAGTTCCCTCTCCTACGAGCAGTACTTC.

The chain uses TRBV7-9 and TRBJ1-1; D is perhaps TRBD1 (6 bases). The CDR3 is 15 amino acids. V was shortened by 2 bases and J by 3 bases, with 13 bases between the two germline ends. CDR1 and CDR2 (germline): SEHNR, FQNEAQ (reference sequence). CDR3 nucleotides: TGTGCCAGCAGCTTAATAGGGGGTGGGGACACTGAAGCTTTCTTT. This encodes CASSLIGGGDTEAFF.

The chain combines TRBV21-1 with TRBJ2-7; the D segment call TRBD1 is taken from the table without a DNA check. TRBV21-1 is flagged as a pseudogene. The CDR3 spans 15 residues. CDR3 sequence (DNA): TGTGCCAGCAGCAAAGGGCAGGGATCCTCCTACGAGCAGTACTTC. Encoded protein: CASSKGQGSSYEQYF.

The rearrangement links TRBV11-2 to TRBJ2-7; 9 bases align to TRBD2. CDR3 length: 15 residues. The V and J ends lost 2 bases and 2 bases, in that order; junction bases with no gene match: 4. Germline loops: CDR1 SGHAT, CDR2 FQNNGV. The CDR3 reads CASSLSLAGPYEQYF. The CDR3 region has the DNA TGTGCCAGCAGCTTAAGCCTAGCGGGGCCCTACGAGCAGTACTTC.

About this clone itself: Other DNA sequences in the same sample also yield this CDR3. This chain connects TRBV19 to TRBJ2-1; 11 bases line up with TRBD2. V gave up 2 bases and J gave up 0 bases; unmatched junction bases: 0. Germline V gene lookup returns CDR1 LNHDA and CDR2 SQIVND (reference sequence). The CDR3 has 16 residues. The CDR3 DNA follows: TGTGCCAGTAGTATAACTAGCGGGGGCTCCTACAATGAGCAGTTCTTC. Its protein is CASSITSGGSYNEQFF.

This chain uses TRBV2 with TRBJ2-7, with D possibly being TRBD1 (6 bases). This CDR3 spans 14 amino acids. The germline V gene has CDR1 SNHLY and CDR2 FYNNEI. The ends were cut back, 7 bases at V and 0 bases at J, with 13 bases in the middle. CDR3 sequence (DNA): TGTGCCAGCAAAAGGACAGCGAGCTCCTACGAGCAGTACTTC. Protein sequence: CASKRTASSYEQYF.

The V gene is TRBV9, the J gene TRBJ2-3; D is ambiguous. The length of the CDR3 is 13 residues. V lost 1 base, J lost 0 bases, and 3 bases lay in between. Germline loops: CDR1 SGDLS, CDR2 YYNGEE. The DNA of the CDR3 is TGTGCCAGCAGCGTACCTAGCACAGATACGCAGTATTTT. Encoded protein: CASSVPSTDTQYF.

The V and J genes are TRBV7-2 and TRBJ2-2; no clear D. The CDR3 totals 14 residues. CDR1 and CDR2 (germline): SGHTA, FQGNSA. Trimming pared 7 bases from V and 4 bases from J, leaving 13 bases between. The CDR3 here is CASTLDRLTGELFF. In DNA, the CDR3 is TGTGCCAGCACCCTAGATAGACTCACCGGGGAGCTGTTTTTT.

The gene calls are TRBV7-9 and TRBJ1-2; D gene unclear. Germline V lookup: CDR1 SEHNR, CDR2 FQNEAQ (reference sequence). V lost 1 base, J lost 13 bases, and 22 bases lay in between. CDR3 size: 15 residues. The CDR3 is CASSLVEVNVGEVTF. DNA of the CDR3: TGTGCCAGCAGCTTAGTCGAAGTCAACGTCGGGGAGGTCACCTTC.

This clone was seen just once. The chain joins TRBV7-2 to TRBJ1-1; TRBD1 matches at 8 bases. Per germline, CDR1 SGHTA and CDR2 FQGNSA. Losses at the gene ends were 0 bases for V and 0 bases for J; bases not matched to a gene: 0. The CDR3 loop spans 15 amino acids. The chain's CDR3 is CASSLAQGVNTEAFF. CDR3 DNA: TGTGCCAGCAGCTTAGCACAGGGGGTGAACACTGAAGCTTTCTTT.

This chain links TRBV9 with TRBJ1-1; 9 nucleotides match TRBD1. The CDR3 length is 14 residues. V trimming: 3 bases; J trimming: 4 bases; junction bases outside the gene matches: 4. Germline assignment: CDR1 SGDLS and CDR2 YYNGEE. The CDR3 reads CASSGGQGGTEAFF. In DNA form, the CDR3 reads TGTGCCAGCAGCGGGGGACAGGGCGGCACTGAAGCTTTCTTT.

The chain is built from TRBV30 and TRBJ2-7; possibly TRBD2 for D (5 bases). The CDR3 sequence is 18 residues long. Germline V gene sequence: CDR1 GTSNPN, CDR2 SVGIG (reference sequence). Between the trimmed V and J ends, which lost 0 bases and 5 bases, there was a span of 26 bases. The CDR3 sequence is CAWSVLWVNSEGPDEQYF. The DNA for the CDR3 is TGTGCCTGGAGTGTACTTTGGGTCAACAGCGAGGGTCCGGACGAGCAGTACTTC.

This chain uses TRBV5-6 with TRBJ2-7, with D maybe TRBD1 (8 bases). Per the germline V gene, CDR1 is SGHDT and CDR2 is YYEEEE. This CDR3 contains 16 residues. Trimming left V 0 bases short and J 0 bases short, with 13 bases between. CDR3 nucleotide sequence: TGTGCCAGCAGCTTGGCCACAGGGGGGGGCTCCTACGAGCAGTACTTC. This translates into CASSLATGGGSYEQYF.

CDR3 amino acids: CASSQDPWTGSTDTQYF. In DNA, the CDR3 is TGCGCCAGCAGCCAAGATCCATGGACAGGGAGTACAGATACGCAGTATTTT. The gene calls are TRBV4-3 and TRBJ2-3; 8 bases are a match to TRBD1. The V segment lost 0 bases and the J segment 3 bases; nucleotides outside the gene matches: 8. The CDR3 is made up of 17 amino acids. Looked up from germline, CDR1 is LGHNA and CDR2 is YSLEER.

The chain employs TRBV14 and TRBJ2-7, with D perhaps matching TRBD1 (5 bases). The CDR3 has 13 residues. CDR1 and CDR2 from the germline V gene are SGHDN and FVKESK. V lost 4 bases, J lost 3 bases, and 10 bases lay in between. The CDR3 sequence: CASSPDRRYEQYF. The CDR3 DNA is TGTGCCAGCAGCCCAGACAGACGCTACGAGCAGTACTTC.

V and J are TRBV7-6 and TRBJ1-2; possible D gene TRBD1, 6 bases. This CDR3 contains 16 residues. Germline V lookup: CDR1 SGHVS, CDR2 FNYEAQ. Between the trimmed V and J ends, which lost 5 bases and 2 bases, there was a span of 18 bases. The CDR3 reads CASSPSSGVTNYGYTF. The CDR3 DNA reads TGTGCCAGCAGCCCATCCTCAGGGGTTACCAACTATGGCTACACCTTC. The whole variable domain, remainder taken from reference TRBV7-6 and TRBJ1-2, is GAGVSQSPRYKVTKRGQDVALRCDPISGHVSLYWYRQALGQGPEFLTYFNYEAQQDKSGLPNDRFSAERPEGSISTLTIQRTEQRDSAMYRCASSPSSGVTNYGYTFGSGTRLTVV.

This chain links TRBV6-2 or TRBV6-3 with TRBJ2-2; D remains unclear. The germline V and J ends were trimmed by 2 bases and 0 bases, with 7 bases remaining between them. There are 15 residues in the CDR3. Looked up from germline, CDR1 is MNHEY and CDR2 is SVGEGT. The CDR3 bases are TGTGCCAGCAGTTACGGCCAGGCGAACACCGGGGAGCTGTTTTTT. It yields the protein CASSYGQANTGELFF.

This clone was seen ten or more times. The chain carries TRBV2 and TRBJ1-6; D is ambiguous. Trimming took 4 bases from V and 8 from J, leaving 21 bases between them. Germline V gene lookup returns CDR1 SNHLY and CDR2 FYNNEI. This CDR3 comprises 17 residues. CDR3 region: CASSARLLKTSHSPLHF. CDR3 bases: TGTGCCAGCAGTGCCCGATTATTGAAGACTTCTCATTCACCCCTCCACTTT.